This T cell receptor (beta chain) was recorded in a study of T cells in Graves' hyperthyroidism and ophthalmopathy. Ten or more counts support this clonotype. The source material, RNA transcripts, was used to amplify TCR beta CDR3 regions. Researchers ran a first-round RT-PCR on the TCR CDR3 using the HTBI primer set. TCRdb reprocessed the multiplex PCR reads via MiXCR and lists one record per CDR3 protein. The top ten hold less than 65% of the sample, which has roughly 500,000 distinct CDR3 sequences, 22% seen once. Sequencing input: blood. The receptor's source is an older woman with Graves' ophthalmopathy.

Here the CDR3 reads CASSYRGGLAGRYNEQFF. CDR3 nucleotide sequence: TGTGCCAGCAGTTACCGTGGGGGACTAGCGGGACGCTACAATGAGCAGTTCTTC. The rearrangement links TRBV6-5 to TRBJ2-1; 13 nucleotides line up with TRBD2. V shed 2 bases and J 3 bases; nucleotides not matched to a gene: 7. From germline, CDR1 is MNHEY and CDR2 SVGAGI. The CDR3 consists of 18 residues.